The 22 T cell receptor beta chains below were found in one sample sequenced in a study of blood T cell repertoires in COVID-19. Some clones are missing from TCRdb's copy, which holds only in-frame ones; the method was immunoSEQ multiplex PCR. Of about 80,000 clones listed, 75% to 90% were seen once; the top ten hold around 11%. Sequenced input: peripheral blood. Receptor source: a woman aged 35 to 49 with active or convalescent COVID-19.

The CDR3, as DNA: TGTGCCACCAGTGATTTGGGGACATCGAACACCGGGGAGCTGTTTTTT. This gives the protein CATSDLGTSNTGELFF. J is TRBJ2-2 and V is TRBV24-1, with D tentatively TRBD1 (6 bases). The length of the CDR3 is 16 residues. The V end was cut by 0 bases, the J end by 0 bases, with 7 bases between. CDR1 is KGHDR, CDR2 SFDVKD, per germline.

V usage is TRBV5-1 and J usage is TRBJ1-1, with 11 bases matching TRBD1. Trimming at V came to 7 bases and at J to 4 bases, leaving 6 bases not matched to a gene. The CDR3 spans 14 residues. Germline lookup yields CDR1 SGHRS and CDR2 YFSETQ. DNA of the CDR3: TGCGCCAGCGCAACCGGGACAGGGGGCACTGAAGCTTTCTTT. Its protein product is CASATGTGGTEAFF.

The chain joins TRBV7-3 to TRBJ2-2; TRBD1 agrees at 7 bases. The J segment lost 4 bases and the V segment lost 7 bases, leaving 3 bases of the junction unmatched. The germline V gene has CDR1 SGHTA and CDR2 FQGTGA. The CDR3 is 13 amino acids. CDR3 loop: CASKDRFTGELFF. The CDR3 nucleotides are TGTGCCAGCAAGGACAGGTTCACCGGGGAGCTGTTTTTT. Full variable domain (rest looked up from reference TRBV7-3 and TRBJ2-2): GAGVSQTPSNKVTEKGKYVELRCDPISGHTALYWYRQSLGQGPEFLIYFQGTGAADDSGLPNDRFFAVRPEGSVSTLKIQRTERGDSAVYLCASKDRFTGELFFGEGSRLTVL.

The chain carries TRBV3-1 (or the pseudogene TRBV3-2) and TRBJ2-1, with TRBD2 as a possible D gene (7 bases). CDR3 length equals 16 residues. The germline V gene encodes CDR1 LGHDT and CDR2 YNNKEL (reference sequence). The V gene lost 4 bases and the J gene lost 4 bases, with 17 bases spanning the gap. The CDR3 loop reads CASSPRGGGAYNEQFF. CDR3 in DNA: TGTGCCAGCAGCCCCAGGGGAGGGGGGGCGTACAATGAGCAGTTCTTC.

The chain recombines TRBV5-1 with TRBJ2-3; 7 bases agree with TRBD2. The V gene end was trimmed by 0 bases and the J gene end by 1 base; junction bases not matched to a gene: 5. CDR1 SGHRS and CDR2 YFSETQ come from the germline V gene. The CDR3 has 16 residues. CDR3 amino acids: CASSLGLAGRTDTQYF. CDR3 in DNA: TGCGCCAGCAGCTTGGGGTTAGCGGGTCGCACAGATACGCAGTATTTT.

The V call is TRBV11-3, the J call TRBJ1-2; TRBD1 matches 8 bases. V shed 5 bases and J 4 bases; nucleotides not matched to a gene: 6. This CDR3 is 14 amino acids long. Germline CDR1 SGHNT, CDR2 YENEEA. This CDR3 is CASSPDRGSYGYTF. The CDR3 coding sequence is TGTGCCAGCAGCCCCGACAGGGGTTCCTATGGCTACACCTTC.

The V call is TRBV4-1, the J call TRBJ1-5, with D perhaps matching TRBD1 (6 bases). Germline-derived CDR1 and CDR2 are MGHRA and YSYEKL. CDR3 length: 15 residues. V was shortened by 1 base and J by 5 bases, with 12 bases between the two germline ends. The CDR3 reads CASSQAGAPYQPQHF. The CDR3 DNA reads TGCGCCAGCAGCCAAGCAGGGGCCCCTTATCAGCCCCAGCATTTT.

The J gene is TRBJ2-3, the V gene TRBV7-3; D is possibly TRBD2 (5 bases). This CDR3 has 15 amino acids. Germline CDR1 is SGHTA and CDR2 is FQGTGA. Trimming removed 2 bases from V and 2 bases from J, with 11 bases in between. Here the CDR3 DNA reads TGTGCCAGCAGCTTATCGGCGGGCCCCACAGATACGCAGTATTTT. Translated, it gives CASSLSAGPTDTQYF.

The CDR3 region is CASSRFSSGRAREQFF. Here the CDR3 DNA reads TGTGCCAGCAGTCGATTTTCTAGCGGGAGGGCCCGGGAGCAGTTCTTC. The J gene is TRBJ2-1, the V gene TRBV6-6, with 12 bases that match TRBD2. The V segment lost 5 bases and the J segment 10 bases; nucleotides outside the gene matches: 12. Germline values: CDR1 MNHNY, CDR2 SVGAGI (reference sequence). The CDR3 sequence is 16 residues long.

The rearrangement joins TRBV28 to TRBJ2-7; TRBD2 matches at 9 bases. Germline CDR1 is MDHEN and CDR2 is SYDVKM. The CDR3 loop spans 17 amino acids. The V segment lost 5 bases and the J segment 4 bases; nucleotides outside the gene matches: 15. CDR3 sequence (DNA): TGTGCCAGCAGTCCCTCCTTCAGGCTAGCGGGGCGTTACGAGCAGTACTTC. Translating it yields CASSPSFRLAGRYEQYF.

The chain combines TRBV28 with TRBJ2-1, with D tentatively TRBD1 (5 bases). This CDR3 has 15 residues. Deletions cut 5 bases from V and 0 bases from J, with 11 bases between. CDR1 and CDR2 (germline): MDHEN, SYDVKM. The CDR3 bases are TGTGCCAGCAGTCTGGACATACGCTCCTACAATGAGCAGTTCTTC. This gives the protein CASSLDIRSYNEQFF.

The CDR3 is CASSQRRDNEKLFF. The CDR3 region has the DNA TGTGCCAGCAGCCAGCGGAGGGATAATGAAAAACTGTTTTTT. This sequence joins TRBV3-1 (or the pseudogene TRBV3-2) and TRBJ1-4; D remains unclear. In germline, CDR1 is LGHDT, CDR2 YNNKEL (reference sequence). This CDR3 spans 14 amino acids. Trimming removed 3 bases from V and 4 bases from J, with 9 bases in between.

V gene TRBV28 combines with J gene TRBJ1-4; 9 nucleotides line up with TRBD1. The V gene's germline CDR1 is MDHEN and CDR2 SYDVKM. The CDR3 runs to 14 residues. Trimming removed 2 bases from V and 7 bases from J; junction bases left unmatched: 2. Written as DNA, the CDR3 is TGTGCCAGCAGTTTAGGGACAGGGCTTGAAAAACTGTTTTTT. Residues: CASSLGTGLEKLFF.

This clone was detected once. This chain's CDR3 is CASSLILAGYTDTQYF. The DNA for the CDR3 is TGTGCCAGCAGCCTGATACTAGCAGGGTACACAGATACGCAGTATTTT. The chain links TRBV14 to TRBJ2-3, with D perhaps TRBD2 (6 bases). With 4 bases removed from V and 2 bases from J, the gap between germline ends came to 16 bases. CDR3 length equals 16 residues. Looked up from germline, CDR1 is SGHDN and CDR2 is FVKESK.

This clone was counted a single time. V is TRBV9 and J is TRBJ2-3; 9 positions agree with TRBD1. This CDR3 is 15 amino acids long. V was pared by 0 bases and J by 3 bases, with 2 bases of the junction left unmatched. Germline assignment: CDR1 SGDLS and CDR2 YYNGEE. CDR3 sequence (DNA): TGTGCCAGCAGCGTAGGGGGACAGGGAACAGATACGCAGTATTTT. Amino acid sequence: CASSVGGQGTDTQYF. The complete variable domain, with remaining parts taken from reference TRBV9 and TRBJ2-3, reads DSGVTQTPKHLITATGQRVTLRCSPRSGDLSVYWYQQSLDQGLQFLIQYYNGEERAKGNILERFSAQQFPDLHSELNLSSLELGDSALYFCASSVGGQGTDTQYFGPGTRLTVL.

This sequence joins TRBV7-3 and TRBJ2-1; D perhaps matches TRBD2 (6 bases). Trimming cost V 5 bases and J 10 bases, with 18 bases left between them. This CDR3 region has 14 residues. Per germline, CDR1 SGHTA and CDR2 FQGTGA. The CDR3 coding sequence is TGTGCCAGCAGCCCGGACCTTTTGGGGGGAGAGCAGTTCTTC. Translation gives CASSPDLLGGEQFF. The full variable domain, completed using reference TRBV7-3 and TRBJ2-1, is GAGVSQTPSNKVTEKGKYVELRCDPISGHTALYWYRQSLGQGPEFLIYFQGTGAADDSGLPNDRFFAVRPEGSVSTLKIQRTERGDSAVYLCASSPDLLGGEQFFGPGTRLTVL.

This clone turned up a few times. J is TRBJ2-2 and V is TRBV28; D is uncertain. The germline V gene has CDR1 MDHEN and CDR2 SYDVKM. V dropped 1 base and J dropped 5 bases, with 2 bases sitting between them. This CDR3 is 12 amino acids long. The CDR3 DNA reads TGTGCCAGCAGTTTATCAACCGGGGAGCTGTTTTTT. Amino acid sequence: CASSLSTGELFF.

This CDR3 reads CASLGLAGGYEQFF. DNA of the CDR3: TGTGCCAGCCTGGGACTAGCGGGAGGGTATGAGCAGTTCTTC. This chain joins TRBV6-5 and TRBJ2-1; 16 bases fit TRBD2. V shed 8 bases and J 8 bases; nucleotides not matched to a gene: 3. The CDR3 has 14 amino acids. In germline, CDR1 is MNHEY, CDR2 SVGAGI.

V usage is TRBV11-3 and J usage is TRBJ2-1, with a tentative D call TRBD1 (5 bases). Trimming left V 2 bases short and J 2 bases short, with 10 bases between. The CDR3 has 15 residues. Germline-derived CDR1 and CDR2 are SGHNT and YENEEA. The CDR3 region has the DNA TGTGCCAGCAGCTTACAGGGTAACCCCTACAATGAGCAGTTCTTC. Translation: CASSLQGNPYNEQFF.

The chain couples TRBV18 to TRBJ1-5; unclear D gene. CDR1 and CDR2 (germline): KGHSH, LQKENI. Trimming took off 3 bases at V and 4 bases at J, with 7 bases between the two ends. CDR3 length equals 13 residues. The CDR3 DNA reads TGTGCCAGCTCACCCGGTAAGAATCAGCCCCAGCATTTT. Translating it yields CASSPGKNQPQHF.

This chain links TRBV28 with TRBJ1-2; 9 bases map to TRBD1. J gave up 5 bases and V 4 bases, and 8 bases lay outside the gene matches. This CDR3 has 15 residues. Germline lookup yields CDR1 MDHEN and CDR2 SYDVKM. CDR3: CASSWAPGQGYGYTF. The CDR3 coding sequence is TGTGCCAGCAGTTGGGCTCCGGGACAGGGTTATGGCTACACCTTC.

This clone came up a few times. The J gene is TRBJ2-5, the V gene TRBV5-1; a possible D gene is TRBD2 (5 bases). The CDR3 sequence is 15 residues long. Looked up from germline, CDR1 is SGHRS and CDR2 is YFSETQ. The V end lost 4 bases, the J end lost 0 bases, and 13 bases lay between the germline ends. Written as DNA, the CDR3 is TGCGCCAGCAGCCCCAGTGGGCGGGACCAAGAGACCCAGTACTTC. Translated, it gives CASSPSGRDQETQYF.